Shown below are 19 T cell receptor beta chains from a single sample sequenced in a study of blood T cell repertoires in COVID-19. Some clones are missing from TCRdb's copy, which holds only in-frame ones; the method was immunoSEQ multiplex PCR. The sample lists tens of thousands of clones, about 90% occurring once. Sequences were obtained from peripheral blood. All receptors come from a woman aged 45-65 years with active or convalescent COVID-19.

This clone is a singleton in its sample. The chain links TRBV5-1 to TRBJ2-7; possible D gene TRBD1, 6 bases. Germline V gives CDR1 SGHRS, CDR2 YFSETQ. V was cut by 1 base and J by 3 bases, with 11 bases left in between. This CDR3 has 14 residues. CDR3 bases: TGCGCCAGCAGCTTGCTTCAGGGGAGCTACGAGCAGTACTTC. As protein: CASSLLQGSYEQYF. The full variable domain, its missing parts supplied by reference TRBV5-1 and TRBJ2-7, is KAGVTQTPRYLIKTRGQQVTLSCSPISGHRSVSWYQQTPGQGLQFLFEYFSETQRNKGNFPGRFSGRQFSNSRSEMNVSTLELGDSALYLCASSLLQGSYEQYFGPGTRLTVT.

The genes are TRBV19 and TRBJ1-2; 9 bases map to TRBD1. The CDR3 loop spans 16 amino acids. With V trimmed by 2 bases and J by 6 bases, 10 bases remained unmatched. Germline V gives CDR1 LNHDA, CDR2 SQIVND (reference sequence). As DNA, the CDR3 is TGTGCCAGTAGTATATTCCTGAGGACAGGGGAACATGGCTACACCTTC. Translated, it gives CASSIFLRTGEHGYTF.

This clone was seen just once. The V gene is TRBV10-1, the J gene TRBJ2-2; no firm D call. Germline assignment: CDR1 WNHNN and CDR2 SYGVQD (reference sequence). There are 17 residues in the CDR3. V was pared by 2 bases and J by 2 bases, with 15 bases between. CDR3 protein: CASSEDFNAFNTGELFF. CDR3 sequence (DNA): TGCGCCAGCAGTGAGGACTTCAACGCCTTCAACACCGGGGAGCTGTTTTTT.

The genes are TRBV2 and TRBJ1-3; D may be TRBD1 (5 bases). V was cut by 6 bases and J by 0 bases, with 12 bases left in between. Germline lookup yields CDR1 SNHLY and CDR2 FYNNEI. The CDR3 covers 15 residues. CDR3 nucleotide sequence: TGTGCCAGCAGAGCGACAGAAAACTCTGGAAACACCATATATTTT. Protein product: CASRATENSGNTIYF.

The genes are TRBV12-3 or TRBV12-4 and TRBJ2-5; TRBD2 agrees at 12 bases. There are 13 residues in the CDR3. V shed 6 bases and J 4 bases; nucleotides not matched to a gene: 0. This CDR3 reads CASRTSGRETQYF. In DNA, the CDR3 is TGTGCCAGCAGGACTAGCGGGAGAGAGACCCAGTACTTC.

V gene TRBV29-1 combines with J gene TRBJ2-1, with TRBD2 matching 7 bases. With 3 bases clipped from V and 4 bases from J, the junction kept 9 bases outside the gene matches. The CDR3 has 15 amino acids. Germline V gene data show CDR1 as SQVTM and CDR2 as ANQGSEA. CDR3 amino acids: CSVDFREGRYNEQFF. CDR3 nucleotides: TGCAGCGTTGATTTTAGGGAGGGTAGGTACAATGAGCAGTTCTTC.

This rearrangement joins TRBV5-6 to TRBJ2-4; TRBD2 might be the D (5 bases). Germline V gene lookup returns CDR1 SGHDT and CDR2 YYEEEE. V lost 4 bases to trimming and J lost 6 bases, with 14 bases between them. CDR3 size: 14 residues. The CDR3: CASSESGAGNIQYF. In nucleotides, the CDR3 is TGTGCCAGCAGCGAGTCGGGCGCGGGAAACATTCAGTACTTC.

The chain uses TRBV7-2 and TRBJ2-2; no definite D call. The germline CDR1 and CDR2 sequences are SGHTA and FQGNSA. The V gene lost 6 bases and the J gene lost 7 bases, with 12 bases spanning the gap. The CDR3 contains 13 residues. The CDR3 loop reads CASSPNPNGELFF. CDR3 in DNA: TGTGCCAGCAGTCCTAACCCTAACGGGGAGCTGTTTTTT.

This clone was counted once. The chain employs TRBV9 and TRBJ2-1; 9 nucleotides align to TRBD2. CDR3 length: 17 residues. Per the germline V gene, CDR1 is SGDLS and CDR2 is YYNGEE. With V trimmed by 2 bases and J by 7 bases, 13 bases remained unmatched. The chain's CDR3 is CASSVGAGGPLLNEQFF. CDR3 in DNA: TGTGCCAGCAGCGTTGGGGCGGGAGGGCCTTTGTTAAATGAGCAGTTCTTC.

The J gene is TRBJ2-3, the V gene TRBV14, with 11 bases that match TRBD2. V shed 3 bases and J 0 bases; nucleotides not matched to a gene: 2. The CDR3 loop spans 16 amino acids. The germline V gene has CDR1 SGHDN and CDR2 FVKESK. For the CDR3, the DNA is TGTGCCAGCAGCCAGTTAGCGGGAGGGAGCACAGATACGCAGTATTTT. Translating it yields CASSQLAGGSTDTQYF.

V and J are TRBV7-3 and TRBJ2-1; maybe TRBD1 (6 bases). CDR3 size: 15 residues. V lost 3 bases and J 4 bases, leaving 13 bases between the germline ends. Germline-derived CDR1 and CDR2 are SGHTA and FQGTGA. CDR3 sequence: CASSFSPGDYNEQFF. CDR3 nucleotides: TGTGCCAGCAGCTTCTCACCAGGGGATTACAATGAGCAGTTCTTC.

The gene calls are TRBV11-3 and TRBJ2-1; 9 nucleotides align to TRBD2. This CDR3 is built from 16 residues. V was clipped by 1 base and J by 8 bases; unmatched bases: 9. Germline CDR1 SGHNT, CDR2 YENEEA. The CDR3 region has the DNA TGTGCCAGCAGCTTAGCGATCCTAGCGGGACTAGATGAGCAGTTCTTC. Its translation: CASSLAILAGLDEQFF. Combining the CDR3 with reference TRBV11-3 and TRBJ2-1 gives the whole variable domain EAGVVQSPRYKIIEKKQPVAFWCNPISGHNTLYWYLQNLGQGPELLIRYENEEAVDDSQLPKDRFSAERLKGVDSTLKIQPAELGDSAVYLCASSLAILAGLDEQFFGPGTRLTVL.

This sequence joins TRBV10-2 and TRBJ2-1; TRBD2 aligns across 14 bases. This CDR3 contains 18 residues. Germline V CDR1 and CDR2: WSHSY, SAAADI. V lost 7 bases to trimming and J lost 0 bases; unmatched junction nucleotides: 8. CDR3: CASKGLAGDDSSYNEQFF. Here the CDR3 DNA reads TGCGCCAGCAAGGGACTAGCGGGAGATGACAGCTCCTACAATGAGCAGTTCTTC.

The rearrangement links TRBV2 to TRBJ2-7; 8 nucleotides line up with TRBD1. Germline V CDR1 and CDR2: SNHLY, FYNNEI. The CDR3 has 15 amino acids. Germline trimming cut 2 bases from V and 2 bases from J; bases unmatched to any gene: 5. The CDR3, as DNA: TGTGCCAGCAGTGAAATTAGACAGGGGCCCTACGAGCAGTACTTC. Amino acids: CASSEIRQGPYEQYF. The complete variable domain, with remaining parts taken from reference TRBV2 and TRBJ2-7, reads EPEVTQTPSHQVTQMGQEVILRCVPISNHLYFYWYRQILGQKVEFLVSFYNNEISEKSEIFDDQFSVERPDGSNFTLKIRSTKLEDSAMYFCASSEIRQGPYEQYFGPGTRLTVT.

The V and J genes are TRBV5-4 and TRBJ1-6, with D possibly being TRBD1 (5 bases). V lost 4 bases and J 8 bases, leaving 25 bases between the germline ends. This CDR3 is built from 18 residues. Germline values: CDR1 SGHNT, CDR2 YYREEE (reference sequence). The CDR3 DNA reads as TGTGCCAGCAGCAGCTTGTCCCTAAACCAGGGTTTACATTCACCCCTCCACTTT. Protein product: CASSSLSLNQGLHSPLHF. The full variable domain, completed using reference TRBV5-4 and TRBJ1-6, is ETGVTQSPTHLIKTRGQQVTLRCSSQSGHNTVSWYQQALGQGPQFIFQYYREEENGRGNFPPRFSGLQFPNYSSELNVNALELDDSALYLCASSSLSLNQGLHSPLHFGNGTRLTVT.

The table lists this clone with a few counts. The chain couples TRBV27 to TRBJ1-2; no firm D call. CDR3 length: 16 amino acids. Looked up from germline, CDR1 is MNHEY and CDR2 is SMNVEV (reference sequence). The V end lost 0 bases, the J end lost 2 bases, and 13 bases lay between the germline ends. This CDR3 is CASSLSFRAPNYGYTF. The CDR3 region has the DNA TGTGCCAGCAGTTTATCTTTTCGAGCCCCGAACTATGGCTACACCTTC.

This clone was picked up one time. The chain recombines TRBV30 with TRBJ2-3, with D possibly matching TRBD2 (6 bases). Germline CDR1 GTSNPN, CDR2 SVGIG (reference sequence). The CDR3 consists of 14 residues. Trimming pared 2 bases from V and 4 bases from J, leaving 13 bases between. CDR3 residues: CAWSFSGGSDTQYF. As DNA, the CDR3 is TGTGCCTGGAGTTTTAGCGGTGGGTCAGATACGCAGTATTTT.

The chain is built from TRBV7-8 and TRBJ2-7; D ambiguous. Germline loops: CDR1 SGHVS, CDR2 FQNEAQ. CDR3 length equals 12 residues. The V end was cut by 0 bases, the J end by 4 bases, with 4 bases between. CDR3 sequence (DNA): TGTGCCAGCAGCTTAGCGCTATACGAGCAGTACTTC. Protein product: CASSLALYEQYF.

The chain is built from TRBV21-1 and TRBJ2-2; TRBD1, as called in the table, went unchecked against the DNA. TRBV21-1 is an annotated pseudogene. The CDR3 is 16 amino acids. CDR3 sequence: CASSTPRQGARGELFF. The CDR3 DNA reads TGTGCCAGCAGCACACCGAGGCAGGGCGCCCGCGGGGAGCTGTTTTTT.